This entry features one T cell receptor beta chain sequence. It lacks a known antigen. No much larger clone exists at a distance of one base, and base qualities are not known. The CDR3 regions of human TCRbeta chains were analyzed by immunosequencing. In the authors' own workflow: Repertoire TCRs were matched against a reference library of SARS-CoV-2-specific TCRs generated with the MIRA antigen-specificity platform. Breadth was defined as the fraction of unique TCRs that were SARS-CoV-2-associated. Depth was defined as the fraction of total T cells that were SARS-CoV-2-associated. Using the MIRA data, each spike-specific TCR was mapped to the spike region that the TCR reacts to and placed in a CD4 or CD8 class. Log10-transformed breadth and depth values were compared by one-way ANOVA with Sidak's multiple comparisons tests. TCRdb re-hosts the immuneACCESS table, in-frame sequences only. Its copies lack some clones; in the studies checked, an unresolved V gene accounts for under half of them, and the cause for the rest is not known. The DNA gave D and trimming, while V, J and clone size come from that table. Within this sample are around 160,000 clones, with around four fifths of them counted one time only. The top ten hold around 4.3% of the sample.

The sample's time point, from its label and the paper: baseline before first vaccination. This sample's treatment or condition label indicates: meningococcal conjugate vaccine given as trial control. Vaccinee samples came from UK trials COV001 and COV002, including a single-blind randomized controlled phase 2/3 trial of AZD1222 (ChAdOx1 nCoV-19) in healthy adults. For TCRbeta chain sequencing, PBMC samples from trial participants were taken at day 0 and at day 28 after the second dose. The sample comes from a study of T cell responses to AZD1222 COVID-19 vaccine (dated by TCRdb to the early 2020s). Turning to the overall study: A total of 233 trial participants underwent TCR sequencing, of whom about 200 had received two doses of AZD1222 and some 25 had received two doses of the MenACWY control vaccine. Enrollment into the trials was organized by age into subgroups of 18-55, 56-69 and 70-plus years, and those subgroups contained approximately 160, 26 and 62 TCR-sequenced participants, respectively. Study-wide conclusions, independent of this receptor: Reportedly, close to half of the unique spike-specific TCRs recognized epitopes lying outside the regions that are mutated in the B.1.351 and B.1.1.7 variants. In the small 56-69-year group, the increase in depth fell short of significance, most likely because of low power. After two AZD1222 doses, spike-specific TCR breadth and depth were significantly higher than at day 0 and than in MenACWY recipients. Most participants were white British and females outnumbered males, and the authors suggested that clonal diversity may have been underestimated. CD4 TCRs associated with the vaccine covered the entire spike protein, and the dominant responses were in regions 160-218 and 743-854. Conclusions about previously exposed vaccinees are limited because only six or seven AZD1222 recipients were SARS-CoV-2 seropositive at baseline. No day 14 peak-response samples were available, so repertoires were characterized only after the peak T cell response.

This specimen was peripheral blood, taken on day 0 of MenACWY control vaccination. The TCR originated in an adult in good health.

CDR3 reads: CASSSQQFSASGNTIYF. The nucleotide sequence is TGTGCCAGCAGCTCCCAACAGTTTTCTGCCTCTGGAAACACCATATATTTT. The chain employs TRBV11-2 and TRBJ1-3; the D gene remains uncertain. In the germline V gene, CDR1 corresponds to SGHAT and CDR2 to FQNNGV. The V end loses 4 bases and the J end loses 0 bases, and a stretch of 16 bases separates them. From the cysteine up to the phenylalanine, the CDR3 has a length of 17 residues. Of the read, only the CDR3 DNA is kept; its 51 bases are in frame from base 1.